These 26 T cell receptor beta chains came from one sample sequenced in a study of T cell repertoires in aging, cancer and after chemotherapy. Amplification of TCR beta used genomic DNA extracted from peripheral blood. Rearranged V-D-J TRB sequences were amplified with a mixed TRB-A/B primer pool. MiXCR, run by TCRdb on the multiplex PCR reads, gives a single entry per CDR3 protein. Among 7,000 to 9,500 distinct CDR3 sequences listed, about a quarter were seen once. Sequencing was performed on blood. Every receptor here comes from a human donor with a blood cancer. The donor label of this sample is uncertain.

In its sample, this clonotype ranks as medium-sized (0.01 to 0.1%). The rearrangement uses TRBV27 and TRBJ1-6, with 8 bases matching TRBD1. The CDR3 has 14 residues. The V gene's germline CDR1 is MNHEY and CDR2 SMNVEV (reference sequence). J was trimmed by 10 bases and V by 5 bases; bases with no gene match: 7. CDR3 nucleotide sequence: TGTGCCAGCAGTGGACAGGGCCAGGGCTCACCCCTCCACTTT. Its translation is CASSGQGQGSPLHF.

In its sample, this clonotype ranks as medium-sized. V usage is TRBV19 and J usage is TRBJ1-1, with D tentatively TRBD1 (5 bases). V dropped 3 bases and J dropped 8 bases, with 13 bases sitting between them. There are 13 residues in the CDR3. The germline gives CDR1 LNHDA, CDR2 SQIVND (reference sequence). The DNA of the CDR3 is TGTGCCAGTAGTATTGCGCAGGGAAGAGAAGCTTTCTTT. This sequence encodes CASSIAQGREAFF.

This clonotype occurred a few times. V is TRBV7-9 and J is TRBJ2-5; the match to TRBD1 covers 9 bases. The CDR3 has 16 amino acids. Germline CDR1 and CDR2: SEHNR and FQNEAQ (reference sequence). Trimming removed 7 bases from V and 5 bases from J; junction bases left unmatched: 14. The CDR3 DNA reads TGTGCCAGCACCCCTTCAGGACAGGGGTTAGGGGAGACCCAGTACTTC. Its protein product is CASTPSGQGLGETQYF.

This clonotype is medium-sized in the sample. The V call is TRBV19, the J call TRBJ2-1, with 9 bases identical to TRBD2. There are 14 residues in the CDR3. V gave up 3 bases and J gave up 10 bases; unmatched junction bases: 7. The germline gives CDR1 LNHDA, CDR2 SQIVND (reference sequence). The chain's CDR3 is CASSILGTSREQFF. CDR3 bases: TGTGCCAGTAGTATCCTCGGGACTAGCCGAGAGCAGTTCTTC. The entire variable domain, with the rest obtained from reference TRBV19 and TRBJ2-1, is as follows: DGGITQSPKYLFRKEGQNVTLSCEQNLNHDAMYWYRQDPGQGLRLIYYSQIVNDFQKGDIAEGYSVSREKKESFPLTVTSAQKNPTAFYLCASSILGTSREQFFGPGTRLTVL.

This clonotype is medium-sized in the sample. The chain has TRBV19 and TRBJ2-7, with 8 bases that match TRBD1. In germline, CDR1 is LNHDA, CDR2 SQIVND (reference sequence). V lost 5 bases and J lost 2; bases outside the gene matches: 11. The CDR3 runs 16 residues. The DNA for the CDR3 is TGTGCCAGTAGTGGTCTCACGGGACAGGCAACCTACGAGCAGTACTTC. Translating it yields CASSGLTGQATYEQYF.

By share, this clonotype counts as medium-sized. V and J are TRBV30 and TRBJ1-2; D ambiguous. This CDR3 spans 12 amino acids. Germline CDR1 reads GTSNPN; CDR2 reads SVGIG (reference sequence). Trimming left V 3 bases short and J 4 bases short, with 9 bases between. CDR3 residues: CAWSASGYGYTF. In DNA form, the CDR3 reads TGTGCCTGGAGCGCAAGTGGCTATGGCTACACCTTC.

This clonotype occurred a few times. The chain is built from TRBV24-1 and TRBJ2-7, with D possibly being TRBD2 (6 bases). CDR3 length: 12 residues. Trimming took off 6 bases at V and 4 bases at J, with 9 bases between the two ends. From germline, CDR1 is KGHDR and CDR2 SFDVKD. CDR3 loop: CATSLGGYEQYF. The CDR3 DNA follows: TGTGCCACCAGTTTAGGAGGGTACGAGCAGTACTTC.

In its sample, this clonotype ranks as medium-sized (0.01 to 0.1%). V gene TRBV5-4 combines with J gene TRBJ2-2; 10 positions match TRBD2. The CDR3 sequence is 16 residues long. J lost 6 bases, V lost 3 bases, and 8 bases had no gene match. Germline V gene sequence: CDR1 SGHNT, CDR2 YYREEE (reference sequence). The CDR3: CASSSAGTSAPGELFF. The CDR3, as DNA: TGTGCCAGCAGCTCCGCCGGGACTAGCGCCCCCGGGGAGCTGTTTTTT.

This clonotype was counted only a few times. This sequence joins TRBV10-3 and TRBJ2-7; no reliable D call. Per germline, CDR1 ENHRY and CDR2 SYGVKD. The CDR3 spans 11 residues. Trimming took 5 bases from V and 7 from J, leaving 9 bases between them. Here the CDR3 reads CAISSKEEQYF. The CDR3 DNA reads TGTGCCATCAGTAGTAAGGAGGAGCAGTACTTC.

This clonotype was seen at least ten times. The genes are TRBV27 and TRBJ1-4; D is unclear. The CDR3 loop spans 13 amino acids. V shed 7 bases and J shed 8 bases, with 14 bases lying between them. In germline, CDR1 is MNHEY, CDR2 SMNVEV (reference sequence). This chain's CDR3 is CASTLGKGEKLFF. DNA of the CDR3: TGTGCCAGCACCTTGGGGAAAGGCGAAAAACTGTTTTTT.

This clonotype is labeled medium-sized. This rearrangement joins TRBV19 to TRBJ1-5, with D perhaps matching TRBD1 (6 bases). Trimming took 4 bases from V and 4 from J, leaving 20 bases between them. This CDR3 region has 17 residues. The germline gives CDR1 LNHDA, CDR2 SQIVND (reference sequence). In nucleotides, the CDR3 is TGTGCCAGTAGTACCGAACGGCAGGGGTCCCGTAATCAGCCCCAGCATTTT. Translated: CASSTERQGSRNQPQHF.

The chain uses TRBV10-1 and TRBJ2-1, with D uncertain. Germline assignment: CDR1 WNHNN and CDR2 SYGVQD (reference sequence). V lost 6 bases, J lost 1 base, and 10 bases lay in between. The CDR3 is made up of 14 amino acids. The DNA for the CDR3 is TGCGCCAGCAGCCGAAGGGTATCCTACAATGAGCAGTTCTTC. Translation: CASSRRVSYNEQFF.

This clonotype was counted at least ten times. The rearrangement joins TRBV30 to TRBJ1-6, with 8 positions matching TRBD1. The CDR3 has 17 residues. Trimming at V came to 3 bases and at J to 3 bases, leaving 10 bases not matched to a gene. Per germline, CDR1 GTSNPN and CDR2 SVGIG (reference sequence). The CDR3 loop reads CAWSQGAGQGYNSPLHF. The CDR3 DNA follows: TGTGCCTGGAGCCAGGGAGCAGGACAGGGCTATAATTCACCCCTCCACTTT.

This clonotype is judged medium-sized (0.01 to 0.1%). The chain has TRBV13 and TRBJ2-7; 13 bases agree with TRBD2. CDR3 length: 16 amino acids. V trimming: 5 bases; J trimming: 7 bases; junction bases outside the gene matches: 11. From germline, CDR1 is PRHDT and CDR2 FYEKMQ (reference sequence). CDR3 protein: CASSPRTSGSLGEQYF. The CDR3 DNA sequence: TGTGCCAGCAGCCCTCGGACTAGCGGGAGCTTGGGGGAGCAGTACTTC.

By sample fraction, this clonotype is medium-sized (0.01 to 0.1%). V and J are TRBV19 and TRBJ2-7; 7 bases align to TRBD1. Germline V gives CDR1 LNHDA, CDR2 SQIVND (reference sequence). The CDR3 runs 12 residues. The J segment lost 6 bases and the V segment lost 11 bases, leaving 10 bases of the junction unmatched. In nucleotides, the CDR3 is TGTGCCTCAAGTAGGCCAGGGGGCGAGCAGTACTTC. Its translation is CASSRPGGEQYF.

Judged by abundance, this clonotype is medium-sized (0.01 to 0.1%). The chain carries TRBV29-1 and TRBJ2-7; D may match TRBD1 or TRBD2 (6 bases each). In germline, CDR1 is SQVTM, CDR2 ANQGSEA. Trimming removed 4 bases from V and 0 bases from J, with 13 bases in between. The CDR3 runs to 14 residues. The DNA of the CDR3 is TGCAGCGTTGGGGGGCAGGGAGGCTCCTACGAGCAGTACTTC. This encodes CSVGGQGGSYEQYF.

This clonotype is termed medium-sized. The rearrangement uses TRBV29-1 and TRBJ1-1; TRBD1 is a possible D gene (5 bases). From germline, CDR1 is SQVTM and CDR2 ANQGSEA. Trimming shortened V by 4 bases and J by 1 base, and 19 bases separated the two germline ends. This CDR3 is 16 amino acids long. In nucleotides, the CDR3 is TGCAGCGTTGGAGGGGCGGATCGGGGTTCGAACACTGAAGCTTTCTTT. Translation: CSVGGADRGSNTEAFF.

This clonotype is classed as medium-sized (0.01 to 0.1%). The gene calls are TRBV19 and TRBJ2-2, with unresolved D. The CDR3 extends over 11 amino acids. The ends were cut back, 10 bases at V and 5 bases at J, with 8 bases in the middle. Looked up from germline, CDR1 is LNHDA and CDR2 is SQIVND (reference sequence). As DNA, the CDR3 is TGTGCCACCCGAAGGACCGGGGAGCTGTTTTTT. Translated, it gives CATRRTGELFF.

By share, this clonotype ranks as medium-sized. This chain links TRBV30 with TRBJ2-1; D possibly corresponds to TRBD2 (5 bases). Germline V lookup: CDR1 GTSNPN, CDR2 SVGIG (reference sequence). Trimming shortened V by 4 bases and J by 7 bases, and 14 bases separated the two germline ends. The CDR3 loop spans 13 amino acids. CDR3 coding DNA: TGTGCCTGGACACTAGTGGCTGGAAATGAGCAGTTCTTC. The encoded protein is CAWTLVAGNEQFF.

In this sample, this clonotype turned up a few times. CDR3 DNA: TGTGCCATCAGTGATAAGAGGAACAATGAGCAGTTCTTC. It yields the protein CAISDKRNNEQFF. The V call is TRBV10-3, the J call TRBJ2-1; unclear D gene. Germline CDR1 ENHRY, CDR2 SYGVKD. The CDR3 has 13 residues. The V end lost 3 bases, the J end lost 5 bases, and 8 bases lay between the germline ends.

This clonotype ranks as medium-sized. This chain uses TRBV6-5 with TRBJ1-2, with unresolved D. The CDR3 covers 15 residues. Germline values: CDR1 MNHEY, CDR2 SVGAGI. Trimming took 0 bases from V and 6 from J, leaving 14 bases between them. The CDR3 DNA is TGTGCCAGCAGTTACTCAAGATTTCGGGGAGATGGCTACACCTTC. It translates to CASSYSRFRGDGYTF.

Sample share makes this clonotype medium-sized. The chain employs TRBV6-1 and TRBJ2-3; 8 positions agree with TRBD2. The CDR3 covers 15 residues. CDR1 MNHNS and CDR2 SASEGT come from the germline V gene. Trimming took 0 bases from V and 9 from J; bases not matched to a gene: 8. CDR3: CASSEATGGARTQYF. CDR3 sequence (DNA): TGTGCCAGCAGTGAAGCCACCGGGGGGGCAAGGACGCAGTATTTT.

This clonotype has only a few counts. One end of the junction is discordant with germline, which a read error may explain. The chain uses TRBV11-3 and TRBJ1-6; unclear D gene. Germline loops: CDR1 SGHNT, CDR2 YENEEA. CDR3 length equals 15 residues. The CDR3 loop reads CASSLRGTYNSPIHF. As DNA, the CDR3 is TGTGCCAGCAGCTTACGGGGAACCTATAATTCACCCATCCACTTT.

Comment on this clonotype: At one end the junction does not follow the germline gene, possibly because of a read error. The chain combines TRBV5-4 with TRBJ1-4; D possibly corresponds to TRBD1 (5 bases). This CDR3 has 14 residues. Germline CDR1 SGHNT, CDR2 YYREEE (reference sequence). The CDR3 is CASSLPGTNETLFF. The CDR3 DNA is TGTGCCAGCAGCCTTCCCGGGACTAATGAAACACTGTTTTTT.

This clonotype ranks as medium-sized (0.01 to 0.1%). The chain joins TRBV30 to TRBJ2-1, with D possibly being TRBD2 (6 bases). Germline V lookup: CDR1 GTSNPN, CDR2 SVGIG (reference sequence). This CDR3 spans 12 amino acids. V lost 7 bases, J lost 4 bases, and 11 bases lay in between. CDR3 coding DNA: TGTGCCTTCGGAGGGGCTTACAATGAGCAGTTCTTC. Translation gives CAFGGAYNEQFF.

By frequency in the sample, this clonotype is medium-sized. This chain links TRBV19 with TRBJ1-2; D perhaps matches TRBD1 (5 bases). The V end lost 7 bases, the J end lost 2 bases, and 17 bases lay between the germline ends. Germline V gene sequence: CDR1 LNHDA, CDR2 SQIVND (reference sequence). This CDR3 comprises 15 residues. The CDR3 coding sequence is TGTGCCAGTATCGGAGACAGAATGATCAACTATGGCTACACCTTC. Translated, it gives CASIGDRMINYGYTF.